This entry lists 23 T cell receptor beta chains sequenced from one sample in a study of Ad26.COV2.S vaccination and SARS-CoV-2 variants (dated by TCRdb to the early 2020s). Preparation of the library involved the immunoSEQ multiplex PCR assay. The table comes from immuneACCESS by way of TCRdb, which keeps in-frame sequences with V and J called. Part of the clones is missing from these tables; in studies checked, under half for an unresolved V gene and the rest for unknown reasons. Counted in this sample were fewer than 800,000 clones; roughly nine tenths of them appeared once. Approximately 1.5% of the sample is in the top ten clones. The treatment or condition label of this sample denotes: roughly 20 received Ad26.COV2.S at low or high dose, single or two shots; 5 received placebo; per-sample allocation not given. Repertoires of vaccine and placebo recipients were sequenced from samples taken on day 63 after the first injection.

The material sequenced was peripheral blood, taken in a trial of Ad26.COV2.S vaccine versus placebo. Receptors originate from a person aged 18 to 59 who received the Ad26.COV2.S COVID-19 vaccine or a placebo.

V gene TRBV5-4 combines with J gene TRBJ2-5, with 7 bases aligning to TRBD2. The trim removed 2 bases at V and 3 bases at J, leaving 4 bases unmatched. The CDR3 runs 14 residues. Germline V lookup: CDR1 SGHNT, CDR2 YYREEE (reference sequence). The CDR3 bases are TGTGCCAGCAGCTTCGGACTAGACAAAGAGACCCAGTACTTC. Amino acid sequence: CASSFGLDKETQYF.

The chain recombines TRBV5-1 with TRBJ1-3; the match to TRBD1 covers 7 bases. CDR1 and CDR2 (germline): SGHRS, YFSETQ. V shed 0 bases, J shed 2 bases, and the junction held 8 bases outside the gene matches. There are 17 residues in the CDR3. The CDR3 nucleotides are TGCGCCAGCAGCTTGGAGCGAACAGGGGCCGCTGGAAACACCATATATTTT. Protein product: CASSLERTGAAGNTIYF.

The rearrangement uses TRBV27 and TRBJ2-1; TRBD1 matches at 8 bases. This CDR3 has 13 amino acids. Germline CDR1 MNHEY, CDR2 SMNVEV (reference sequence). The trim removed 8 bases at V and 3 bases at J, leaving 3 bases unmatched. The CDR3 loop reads CASLDRGYNEQFF. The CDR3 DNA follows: TGTGCCAGCTTAGACAGGGGCTACAATGAGCAGTTCTTC.

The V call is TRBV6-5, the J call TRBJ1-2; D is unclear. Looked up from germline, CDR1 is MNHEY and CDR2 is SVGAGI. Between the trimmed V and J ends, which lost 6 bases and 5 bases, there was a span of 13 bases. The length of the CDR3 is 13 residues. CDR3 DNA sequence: TGTGCCAGCAGCCCGTGGGCCGAGTATGGCTACACCTTC. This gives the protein CASSPWAEYGYTF.

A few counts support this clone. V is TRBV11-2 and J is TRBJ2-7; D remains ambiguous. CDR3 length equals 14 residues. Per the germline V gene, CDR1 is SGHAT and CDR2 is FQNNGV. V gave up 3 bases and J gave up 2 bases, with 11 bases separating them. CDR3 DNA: TGTGCCAGCAGCTTTAGGGCCGGACCCTACGAGCAGTACTTC. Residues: CASSFRAGPYEQYF.

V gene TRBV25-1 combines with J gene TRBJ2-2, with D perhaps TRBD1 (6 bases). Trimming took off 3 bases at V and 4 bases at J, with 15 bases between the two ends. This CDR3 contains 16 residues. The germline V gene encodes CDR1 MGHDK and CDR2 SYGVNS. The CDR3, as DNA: TGTGCCAGCAGTGATTGGGCCACAGGGACCACCGGGGAGCTGTTTTTT. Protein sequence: CASSDWATGTTGELFF.

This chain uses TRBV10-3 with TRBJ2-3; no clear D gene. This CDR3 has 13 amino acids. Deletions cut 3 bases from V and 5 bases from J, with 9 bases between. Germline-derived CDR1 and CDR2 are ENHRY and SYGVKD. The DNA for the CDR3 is TGTGCCATCAGTGACCCGGTGGGAGATACGCAGTATTTT. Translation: CAISDPVGDTQYF.

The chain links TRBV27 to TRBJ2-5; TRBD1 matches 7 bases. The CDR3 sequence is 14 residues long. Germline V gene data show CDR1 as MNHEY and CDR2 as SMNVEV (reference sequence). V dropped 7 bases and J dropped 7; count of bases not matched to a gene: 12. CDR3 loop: CASTAGGSLGTQYF. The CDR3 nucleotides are TGTGCCAGCACCGCAGGGGGATCCTTGGGGACCCAGTACTTC.

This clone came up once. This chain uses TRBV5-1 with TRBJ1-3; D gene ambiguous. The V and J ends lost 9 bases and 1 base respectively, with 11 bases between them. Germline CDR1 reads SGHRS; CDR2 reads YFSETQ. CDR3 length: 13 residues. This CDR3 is CATTPPSGNTIYF. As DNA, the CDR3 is TGCGCCACCACACCTCCTTCTGGAAACACCATATATTTT.

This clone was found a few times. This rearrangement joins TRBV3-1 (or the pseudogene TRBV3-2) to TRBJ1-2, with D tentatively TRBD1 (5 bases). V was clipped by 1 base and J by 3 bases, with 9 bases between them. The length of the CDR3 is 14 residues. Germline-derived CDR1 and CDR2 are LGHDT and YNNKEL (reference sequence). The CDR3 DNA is TGTGCCAGCAGCCAAGCTGCGGGGGACTATGGCTACACCTTC. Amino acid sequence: CASSQAAGDYGYTF.

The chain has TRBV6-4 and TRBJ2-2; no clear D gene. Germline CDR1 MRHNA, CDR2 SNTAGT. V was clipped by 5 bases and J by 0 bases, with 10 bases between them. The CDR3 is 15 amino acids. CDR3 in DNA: TGTGCCAGCAGTTTTTCCTACCCGAACACCGGGGAGCTGTTTTTT. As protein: CASSFSYPNTGELFF.

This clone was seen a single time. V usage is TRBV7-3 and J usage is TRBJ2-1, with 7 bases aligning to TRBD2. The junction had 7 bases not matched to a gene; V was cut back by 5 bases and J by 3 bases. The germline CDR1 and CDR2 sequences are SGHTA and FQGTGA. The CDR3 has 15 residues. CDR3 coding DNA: TGTGCCAGCAGCCCCGGGAGCGGGGACTACAATGAGCAGTTCTTC. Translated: CASSPGSGDYNEQFF.

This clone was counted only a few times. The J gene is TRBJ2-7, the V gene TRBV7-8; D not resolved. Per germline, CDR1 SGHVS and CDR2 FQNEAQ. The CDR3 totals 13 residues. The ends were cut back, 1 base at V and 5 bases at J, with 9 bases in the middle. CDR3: CASSLEPSNEQYF. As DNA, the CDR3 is TGTGCCAGCAGCTTAGAACCAAGCAACGAGCAGTACTTC.

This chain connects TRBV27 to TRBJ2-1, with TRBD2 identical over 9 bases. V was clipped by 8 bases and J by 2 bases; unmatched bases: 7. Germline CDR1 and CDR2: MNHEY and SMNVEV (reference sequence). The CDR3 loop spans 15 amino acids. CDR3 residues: CASGPGLAAYNEQFF. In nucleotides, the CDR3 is TGTGCCAGCGGACCGGGACTAGCAGCCTACAATGAGCAGTTCTTC.

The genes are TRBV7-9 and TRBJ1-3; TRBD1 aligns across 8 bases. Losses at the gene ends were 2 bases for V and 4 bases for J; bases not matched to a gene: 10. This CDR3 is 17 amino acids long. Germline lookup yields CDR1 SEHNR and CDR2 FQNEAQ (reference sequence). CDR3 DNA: TGTGCCAGCAGCTTATCCTCCCGGGACAGGAGAGGAAACACCATATATTTT. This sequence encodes CASSLSSRDRRGNTIYF. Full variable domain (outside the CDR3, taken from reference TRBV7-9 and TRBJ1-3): DTGVSQNPRHKITKRGQNVTFRCDPISEHNRLYWYRQTLGQGPEFLTYFQNEAQLEKSRLLSDRFSAERPKGSFSTLEIQRTEQGDSAMYLCASSLSSRDRRGNTIYFGEGSWLTVV.

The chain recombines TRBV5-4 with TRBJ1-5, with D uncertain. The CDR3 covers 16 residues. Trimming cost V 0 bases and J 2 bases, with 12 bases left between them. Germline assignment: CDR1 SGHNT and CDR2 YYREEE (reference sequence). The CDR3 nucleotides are TGTGCCAGCAGCTTGGGAGCGTCGAGTGGCAATCAGCCCCAGCATTTT. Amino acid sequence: CASSLGASSGNQPQHF.

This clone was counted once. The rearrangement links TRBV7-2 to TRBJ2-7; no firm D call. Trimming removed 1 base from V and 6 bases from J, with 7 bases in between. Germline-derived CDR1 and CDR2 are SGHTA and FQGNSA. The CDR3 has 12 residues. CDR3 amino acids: CASSLVPAEQYF. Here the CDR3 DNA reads TGTGCCAGCAGCTTAGTACCGGCCGAGCAGTACTTC. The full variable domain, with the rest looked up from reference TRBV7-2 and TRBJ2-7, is GAGVSQSPSNKVTEKGKDVELRCDPISGHTALYWYRQSLGQGLEFLIYFQGNSAPDKSGLPSDRFSAERTGGSVSTLTIQRTQQEDSAVYLCASSLVPAEQYFGPGTRLTVT.

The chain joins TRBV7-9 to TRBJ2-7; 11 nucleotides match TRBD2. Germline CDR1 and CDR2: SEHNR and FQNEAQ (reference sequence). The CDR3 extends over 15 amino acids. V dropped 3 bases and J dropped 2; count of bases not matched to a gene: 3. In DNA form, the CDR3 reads TGTGCCAGCAGCTTCTCGACTAGCGGGGCCTACGAGCAGTACTTC. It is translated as CASSFSTSGAYEQYF. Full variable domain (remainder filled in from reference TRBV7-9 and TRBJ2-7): DTGVSQNPRHKITKRGQNVTFRCDPISEHNRLYWYRQTLGQGPEFLTYFQNEAQLEKSRLLSDRFSAERPKGSFSTLEIQRTEQGDSAMYLCASSFSTSGAYEQYFGPGTRLTVT.

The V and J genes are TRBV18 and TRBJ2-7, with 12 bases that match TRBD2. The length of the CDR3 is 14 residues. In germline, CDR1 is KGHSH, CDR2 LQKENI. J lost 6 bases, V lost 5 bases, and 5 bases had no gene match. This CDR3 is CASSLGLAGAEQYF. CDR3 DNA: TGTGCCAGCTCATTGGGACTAGCGGGTGCCGAGCAGTACTTC.

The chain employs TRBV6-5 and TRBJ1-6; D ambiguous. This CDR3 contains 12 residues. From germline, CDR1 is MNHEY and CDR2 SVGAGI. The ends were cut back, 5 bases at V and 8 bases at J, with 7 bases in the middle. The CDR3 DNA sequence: TGTGCCAGCAGTCTACAAGATTCACCCCTCCACTTT. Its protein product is CASSLQDSPLHF.

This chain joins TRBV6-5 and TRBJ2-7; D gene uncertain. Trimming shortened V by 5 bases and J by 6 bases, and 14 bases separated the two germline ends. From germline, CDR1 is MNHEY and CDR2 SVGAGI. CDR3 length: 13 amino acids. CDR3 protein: CASSPARVGEQYF. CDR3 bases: TGTGCCAGCAGTCCTGCACGGGTCGGCGAGCAGTACTTC.

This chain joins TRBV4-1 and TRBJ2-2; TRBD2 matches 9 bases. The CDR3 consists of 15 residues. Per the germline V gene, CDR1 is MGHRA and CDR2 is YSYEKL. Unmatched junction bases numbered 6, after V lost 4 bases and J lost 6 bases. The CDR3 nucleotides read TGCGCCAGCAGCCCTGGAACTAGCGGGTCCGGGGAGCTGTTTTTT. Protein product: CASSPGTSGSGELFF.

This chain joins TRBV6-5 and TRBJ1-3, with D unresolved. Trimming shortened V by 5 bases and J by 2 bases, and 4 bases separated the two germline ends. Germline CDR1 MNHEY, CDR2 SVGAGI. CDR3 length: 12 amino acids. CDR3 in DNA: TGTGCCAGCAGTACGACTGGAAACACCATATATTTT. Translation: CASSTTGNTIYF.